This T cell receptor (beta chain) appears in the sequencing data of a study of prognosis after radiotherapy for stage I lung cancer. This clonotype was seen ten or more times. V lost 5 bases and J lost 1, with 8 bases in between. From germline, CDR1 is DFQATT and CDR2 SNEGSKA (reference sequence). CDR3 length: 13 amino acids. CDR3 of TCR beta was amplified from genomic DNA via a two-round multiplex PCR. Gene-specific primers for each TRBV and TRBJ gene drove first-round PCR. The authors ran second-round PCR with universal primers. TCRdb processed the multiplex PCR reads anew with MiXCR; each CDR3 protein has one entry. The repertoire includes under 50,000 distinct CDR3 sequences, around a quarter of them detected once, and less than 30% sits in the top ten.

The chain couples TRBV20-1 to TRBJ2-2; no firm D call. The TCR was taken from a donor over 45 with non-small cell lung cancer. The source material was PBMCs, sampled before or after stereotactic body radiation therapy (not recorded which). The CDR3 loop reads CSAVDGNTGELFF. CDR3 nucleotides: TGCAGTGCTGTGGACGGGAACACCGGGGAGCTGTTTTTT.